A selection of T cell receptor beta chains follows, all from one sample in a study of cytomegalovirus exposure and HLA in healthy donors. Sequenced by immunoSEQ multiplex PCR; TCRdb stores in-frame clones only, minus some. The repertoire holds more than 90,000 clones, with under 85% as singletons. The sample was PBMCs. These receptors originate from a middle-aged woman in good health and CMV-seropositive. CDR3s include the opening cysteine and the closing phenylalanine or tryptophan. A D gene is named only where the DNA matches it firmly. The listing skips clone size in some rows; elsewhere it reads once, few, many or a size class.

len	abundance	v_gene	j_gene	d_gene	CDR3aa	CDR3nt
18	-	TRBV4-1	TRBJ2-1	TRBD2	CASSQILAGGASYNEQFF	TGCGCCAGCAGCCAAATCCTAGCGGGCGGAGCTTCCTACAATGAGCAGTTCTTC
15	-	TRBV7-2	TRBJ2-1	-	CASSHRGGTYNEQFF	TGTGCCAGCAGCCACAGGGGGGGAACTTACAATGAGCAGTTCTTC
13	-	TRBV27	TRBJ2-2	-	CASSLNGVGELFF	TGTGCCAGCAGTTTGAACGGGGTGGGGGAGCTGTTTTTT
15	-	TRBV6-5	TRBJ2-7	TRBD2	CASSSLAGRWYEQYF	TGTGCCAGCTCATCTTTAGCGGGCAGGTGGTACGAGCAGTACTTC
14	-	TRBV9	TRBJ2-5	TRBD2	CASSVVAGEETQYF	TGTGCCAGCAGCGTAGTAGCGGGAGAAGAGACCCAGTACTTC
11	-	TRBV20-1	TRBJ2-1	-	CSARVGGKQFF	TGCAGTGCTAGAGTGGGGGGAAAGCAGTTCTTC
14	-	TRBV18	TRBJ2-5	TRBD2	CASSPRGGQETQYF	TGTGCCAGCTCACCACGGGGAGGGCAAGAGACCCAGTACTTC
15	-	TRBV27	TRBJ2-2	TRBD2	CASSTRTSGTGELFF	TGTGCCAGCAGTACACGGACTAGCGGGACCGGGGAGCTGTTTTTT
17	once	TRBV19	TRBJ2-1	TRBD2	CASSRGGTSGVYNEQFF	TGTGCCAGTAGTAGAGGCGGGACTAGCGGGGTATACAATGAGCAGTTCTTC
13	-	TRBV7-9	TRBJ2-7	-	CASSLDTPYEQYF	TGTGCCAGCAGCTTAGACACACCCTACGAGCAGTACTTC
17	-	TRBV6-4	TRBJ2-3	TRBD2	CASSDSYFSGSTDTQYF	TGTGCCAGCAGTGACTCGTATTTTAGCGGGAGCACAGATACGCAGTATTTT
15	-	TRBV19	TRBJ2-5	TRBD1	CASSTSGTGDETQYF	TGTGCCAGTAGTACCTCCGGGACAGGGGACGAGACCCAGTACTTC
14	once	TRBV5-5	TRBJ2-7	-	CASSFFTGQDEQYF	TGTGCCAGCAGCTTTTTTACAGGGCAAGACGAGCAGTACTTC
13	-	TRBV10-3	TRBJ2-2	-	CAISESVQGRMFF	TGTGCCATCAGTGAGTCGGTACAGGGAAGGATGTTTTTT
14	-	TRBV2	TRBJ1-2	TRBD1	CASTRQGSNYGYTF	TGTGCCAGCACAAGACAGGGATCTAACTATGGCTACACCTTC
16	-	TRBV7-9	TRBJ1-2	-	CASSLGGQGQPYGYTF	TGTGCCAGCAGCTTAGGGGGGCAGGGGCAACCTTATGGCTACACCTTC
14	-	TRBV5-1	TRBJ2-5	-	CASSLGGAQETQYF	TGCGCCAGCAGCTTGGGGGGAGCCCAAGAGACCCAGTACTTC
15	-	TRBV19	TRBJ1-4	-	CASSQTDRRGEKLFF	TGTGCCAGTAGTCAAACCGACAGAAGAGGTGAAAAACTGTTTTTT
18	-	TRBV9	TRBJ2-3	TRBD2	CASSVGVDSGSLGDTQYF	TGTGCCAGCAGCGTAGGGGTTGATAGCGGGAGCCTAGGGGATACGCAGTATTTT
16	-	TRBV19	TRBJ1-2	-	CASVNRAGENHYGYTF	TGTGCCAGTGTCAACAGGGCGGGAGAGAATCACTATGGCTACACCTTC
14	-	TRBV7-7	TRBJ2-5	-	CASSRDSYQETQYF	TGTGCTAGCAGCCGGGACTCCTATCAAGAGACCCAGTACTTC
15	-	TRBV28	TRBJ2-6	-	CASSFQGAGANVLTF	TGTGCCAGCAGTTTTCAGGGTGCTGGGGCCAACGTCCTGACTTTC
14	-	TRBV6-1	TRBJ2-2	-	CASSEQVVSGELFF	TGTGCCAGCAGTGAACAGGTGGTTTCGGGAGAGCTGTTTTTT
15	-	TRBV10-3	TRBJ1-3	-	CAISESRNSGNTIYF	TGTGCCATCAGTGAGTCGCGAAACTCTGGAAACACCATATATTTT
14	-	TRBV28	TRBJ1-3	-	CASSFTGYENTIYF	TGTGCCAGCAGTTTTACGGGATATGAGAACACCATATATTTT
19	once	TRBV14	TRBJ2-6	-	CASRRTDKYFRSGANVLTF	TGTGCCAGCAGGAGGACAGATAAGTACTTCCGCTCTGGGGCCAACGTCCTGACTTTC
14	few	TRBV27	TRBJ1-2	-	CASSLGHGNYGYTF	TGTGCCAGCAGTTTAGGACACGGCAACTATGGCTACACCTTC
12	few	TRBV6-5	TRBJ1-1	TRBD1	CASSLRTGEAFF	TGTGCCAGCAGTCTCCGGACAGGAGAAGCTTTCTTT
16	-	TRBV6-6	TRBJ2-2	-	CASKPTGSRPSGELFF	TGTGCCAGCAAACCCACAGGATCCCGACCATCCGGGGAGCTGTTTTTT
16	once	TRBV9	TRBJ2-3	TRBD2	CASNNRGLAGKDTQYF	TGTGCCAGCAACAATCGCGGGCTAGCGGGGAAAGATACGCAGTATTTT
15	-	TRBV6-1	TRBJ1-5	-	CASSEQQQINQPQHF	TGTGCCAGCAGTGAACAGCAACAGATTAATCAGCCCCAGCATTTT
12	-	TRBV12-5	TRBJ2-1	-	CASGLVRDEQFF	TGTGCTAGTGGTTTGGTTCGGGATGAGCAGTTCTTC
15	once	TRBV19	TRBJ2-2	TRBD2	CASSPSGENTGELFF	TGTGCCAGTAGCCCTAGCGGGGAGAACACCGGGGAGCTGTTTTTT
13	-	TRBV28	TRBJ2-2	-	CASSSRDAGELFF	TGTGCCAGCAGTTCCCGGGATGCCGGGGAGCTGTTTTTT
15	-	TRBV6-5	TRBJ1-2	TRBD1	CASSYNNDRAGGYTF	TGTGCCAGCAGTTACAACAATGACAGGGCTGGGGGCTACACCTTC
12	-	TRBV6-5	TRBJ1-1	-	CASRSGGTEAFF	TGTGCCAGCAGGTCCGGGGGTACTGAAGCTTTCTTT
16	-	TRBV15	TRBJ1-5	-	CATSRDLFNSNQPQHF	TGTGCCACCAGCAGAGATCTATTTAATAGCAATCAGCCCCAGCATTTT
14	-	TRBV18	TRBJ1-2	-	CASSHGEANYGYTF	TGTGCCAGCTCACACGGGGAAGCTAACTATGGCTACACCTTC
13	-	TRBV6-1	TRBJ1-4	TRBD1	CASSRGPEGKLFF	TGTGCCAGCAGCAGGGGGCCCGAAGGAAAACTGTTTTTT
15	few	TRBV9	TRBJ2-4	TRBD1	CASSPGDRGFGIQYF	TGTGCCAGCAGCCCAGGGGACAGGGGGTTTGGCATTCAGTACTTC
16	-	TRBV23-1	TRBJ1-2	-	CASSQPHGGVHYGYTF	TGCGCCAGCAGTCAACCTCACGGAGGCGTTCACTATGGCTACACCTTC
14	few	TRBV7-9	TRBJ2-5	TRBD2	CASSLVGGQETQYF	TGTGCCAGCAGCTTAGTGGGGGGGCAAGAGACCCAGTACTTC
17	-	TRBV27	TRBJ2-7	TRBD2	CASSLSSGSDLVAEQYF	TGTGCCAGCAGTTTGTCTAGCGGGAGTGATTTAGTTGCCGAGCAGTACTTC
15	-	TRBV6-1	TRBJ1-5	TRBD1	CASSYTTGEDQPQHF	TGTGCCAGCAGCTACACGACAGGGGAAGATCAGCCCCAGCATTTT
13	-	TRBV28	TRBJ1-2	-	CASSLGSNYGYTF	TGTGCCAGCAGTTTAGGGAGTAACTATGGCTACACCTTC
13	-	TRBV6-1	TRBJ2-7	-	CASSEGGSYEQYF	TGTGCCAGCAGTGAAGGCGGTTCCTACGAGCAGTACTTC
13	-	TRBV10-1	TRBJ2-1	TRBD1	CATRGQGENEQFF	TGCGCCACCAGGGGGCAGGGGGAGAATGAGCAGTTCTTC
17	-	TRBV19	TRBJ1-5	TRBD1	CASSTPGGASSNQPQHF	TGTGCCAGTAGTACACCAGGGGGCGCGAGTTCCAATCAGCCCCAGCATTTT
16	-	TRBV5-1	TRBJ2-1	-	CASSSISGPPDNEQFF	TGCGCCAGCAGCTCTATAAGCGGACCTCCCGACAATGAGCAGTTCTTC
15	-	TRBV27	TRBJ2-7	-	CASSRRTELSYEQYF	TGTGCCAGCAGTCGACGGACTGAGTTATCCTACGAGCAGTACTTC
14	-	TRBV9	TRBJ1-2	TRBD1	CASSVGQGASGYTF	TGTGCCAGCAGCGTGGGACAGGGCGCAAGCGGCTACACCTTC
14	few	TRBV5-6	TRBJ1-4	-	CASSLGQINEKLFF	TGTGCCAGCAGCTTGGGACAGATTAATGAAAAACTGTTTTTT
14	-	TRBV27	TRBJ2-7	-	CASSRTRSSYEQYF	TGTGCCAGCAGTCGGACAAGAAGCTCCTACGAGCAGTACTTC
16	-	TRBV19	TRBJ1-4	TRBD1	CASSPLLGQGGEKLFF	TGTGCCAGTAGTCCCCTCCTCGGACAGGGCGGGGAAAAACTGTTTTTT